This T cell receptor beta chain was recovered during a study of control samples from healthy donors and cancer patients. Per the germline V gene, CDR1 is MNHEY and CDR2 is SVGAGI. The ends lost 6 bases at V and 3 bases at J; junction bases unmatched: 3. This CDR3 has 13 amino acids. Produced via immunoSEQ multiplex PCR; TCRdb's table is partial and in-frame only. The sample holds roughly 50,000 clones, 95% to 96% seen once. The sequencing sample was made of blood. This TCR derives from a young woman in good health. This rearrangement joins TRBV6-5 to TRBJ1-1; 8 bases map to TRBD1. CDR3 in DNA: TGTGCCAGCAGGGACAGGGCTTACACTGAAGCTTTCTTT. Its translation: CASRDRAYTEAFF.